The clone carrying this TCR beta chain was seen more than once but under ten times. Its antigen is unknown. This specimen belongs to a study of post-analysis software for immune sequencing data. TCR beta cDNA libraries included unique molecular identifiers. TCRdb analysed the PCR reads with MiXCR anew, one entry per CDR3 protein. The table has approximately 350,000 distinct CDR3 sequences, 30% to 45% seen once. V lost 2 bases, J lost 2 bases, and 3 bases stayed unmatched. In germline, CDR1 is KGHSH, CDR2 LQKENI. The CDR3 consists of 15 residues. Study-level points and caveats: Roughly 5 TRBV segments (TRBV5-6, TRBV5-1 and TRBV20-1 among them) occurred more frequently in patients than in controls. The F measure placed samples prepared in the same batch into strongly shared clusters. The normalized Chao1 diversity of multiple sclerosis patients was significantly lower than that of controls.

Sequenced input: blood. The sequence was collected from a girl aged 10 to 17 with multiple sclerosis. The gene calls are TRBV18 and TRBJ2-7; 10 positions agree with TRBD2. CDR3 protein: CASSPASGGAYEQYF. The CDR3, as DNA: TGTGCCAGCTCACCAGCCAGCGGGGGGGCCTACGAGCAGTACTTC.